Shown below are 9 T cell receptor beta chains from a single sample sequenced in a study of cytomegalovirus exposure and HLA in healthy donors. PCR was performed using 60 Vbeta and 13 Jbeta primers. Only in-frame clones appear in the TCRdb table, and some are missing; sequencing was by immunoSEQ multiplex PCR. The table has some 92,000 clones, roughly 84% seen once. Sequences were obtained from PBMCs. The receptors shown here come from a man younger than 40 in good health and CMV-seronegative.

The chain combines TRBV27 with TRBJ1-3; 7 positions agree with TRBD1. The CDR3 extends over 12 amino acids. V was pared by 9 bases and J by 2 bases, with 1 base of the junction left unmatched. From germline, CDR1 is MNHEY and CDR2 SMNVEV (reference sequence). The CDR3 DNA reads as TGTGCCAGTGGGACAGCTGGAAACACCATATATTTT. Translation gives CASGTAGNTIYF.

The V and J genes are TRBV19 and TRBJ2-1; 7 positions match TRBD2. Germline assignment: CDR1 LNHDA and CDR2 SQIVND (reference sequence). The CDR3 consists of 16 residues. With 6 bases clipped from V and 5 bases from J, the junction kept 13 bases outside the gene matches. The CDR3 protein is CASRKGTTRRDNEQFF. For the CDR3, the DNA is TGTGCCAGTAGAAAAGGGACTACCCGCCGGGACAATGAGCAGTTCTTC.

The gene calls are TRBV4-1 and TRBJ1-5; D possibly corresponds to TRBD1 (6 bases). Germline V CDR1 and CDR2: MGHRA, YSYEKL. V was shortened by 2 bases and J by 1 base, with 9 bases between the two germline ends. This CDR3 region has 15 residues. Written as DNA, the CDR3 is TGCGCCAGCAGCCAAATGGACAGCAGCAATCAGCCCCAGCATTTT. This encodes CASSQMDSSNQPQHF.

V and J are TRBV6-5 and TRBJ2-5, with D possibly being TRBD2 (7 bases). The CDR3 has 15 residues. V was trimmed by 5 bases and J by 2 bases, leaving 15 bases between them. Germline CDR1 and CDR2: MNHEY and SVGAGI. DNA for the CDR3: TGTGCCAGCAGTGGACTAGGGGGGGGGCAAGAGACCCAGTACTTC. Amino acid sequence: CASSGLGGGQETQYF.

This clone has a handful of counts. The chain is built from TRBV5-1 and TRBJ1-1; 10 bases agree with TRBD1. The CDR3 extends over 14 amino acids. Unmatched junction bases numbered 11, after V lost 4 bases and J lost 11 bases. In germline, CDR1 is SGHRS, CDR2 YFSETQ. The CDR3 spells CASSLGQGEVGAFF. The CDR3 region has the DNA TGCGCCAGCAGCCTTGGACAGGGGGAAGTTGGGGCTTTCTTT. The full variable domain, with the rest looked up from reference TRBV5-1 and TRBJ1-1, is KAGVTQTPRYLIKTRGQQVTLSCSPISGHRSVSWYQQTPGQGLQFLFEYFSETQRNKGNFPGRFSGRQFSNSRSEMNVSTLELGDSALYLCASSLGQGEVGAFFGQGTRLTVV.

This sequence joins TRBV4-1 and TRBJ2-5, with 9 bases that match TRBD1. The V and J ends lost 5 bases and 4 bases, in that order; junction bases with no gene match: 5. The CDR3 covers 14 residues. Per germline, CDR1 MGHRA and CDR2 YSYEKL. The CDR3 here is CASSSGTGTETQYF. Here the CDR3 DNA reads TGCGCCAGCAGCTCCGGGACAGGGACAGAGACCCAGTACTTC.

This clone was observed a handful of times. The chain joins TRBV7-5 to TRBJ2-3; the table's D gene call, TRBD1, was not cross checked with the DNA. TRBV7-5 is designated a pseudogene. The CDR3 is 16 residues long. CDR3 sequence: CVRSLVNEGGTDTQYF. The CDR3 coding sequence is TGTGTCAGAAGCTTAGTGAATGAAGGGGGCACAGATACGCAGTATTTT.

The chain combines TRBV5-5 with TRBJ1-5; D unresolved. The germline V and J ends were trimmed by 0 bases and 5 bases, with 15 bases remaining between them. The CDR3 totals 16 residues. Germline V CDR1 and CDR2: SGHKS, YYEKEE (reference sequence). CDR3 loop: CASSLAAGSGDQPQHF. Here the CDR3 DNA reads TGTGCCAGCAGCTTGGCCGCGGGGAGTGGGGATCAGCCCCAGCATTTT.

This rearrangement joins TRBV30 to TRBJ2-7; 9 bases map to TRBD1. V shed 2 bases and J 2 bases; nucleotides not matched to a gene: 7. From germline, CDR1 is GTSNPN and CDR2 SVGIG (reference sequence). There are 15 residues in the CDR3. The CDR3: CAWSSSGTGTYEQYF. CDR3 coding DNA: TGTGCCTGGAGTTCATCCGGGACAGGGACCTACGAGCAGTACTTC.